The 2 T cell receptor beta chains in this list originate from one sample, sequenced in a study of TIL therapy for anti-PD-1-resistant metastatic lung cancer. Sequencing used immunoSEQ v3. Clones were read by immunoSEQ multiplex PCR, and TCRdb kept only the in-frame ones, dropping some. The sample includes about 95,000 clones, about two thirds seen only once; the top ten take about a tenth. The time point here: pre-treatment sample, taken before nivolumab and TIL therapy. Most excised metastases sampled were pleural nodules or supraclavicular lymph nodes. This specimen consisted of tumor tissue, obtained at baseline. The receptor source for this set is a person between 25 and 80 years old with non-small cell lung cancer.

The table lists this clone with a few counts. The chain combines TRBV7-2 with TRBJ1-6; D call uncertain. Trimming pared 5 bases from V and 8 bases from J, leaving 10 bases between. In germline, CDR1 is SGHTA, CDR2 FQGNSA. This CDR3 is built from 13 residues. The CDR3 sequence: CASSPSWDSPLHF. In DNA form, the CDR3 reads TGTGCCAGCAGCCCATCTTGGGATTCACCCCTCCACTTT.

This clone was found many times. The gene calls are TRBV7-7 and TRBJ2-5; 7 nucleotides agree with TRBD1. V was clipped by 4 bases and J by 9 bases; unmatched bases: 11. Germline CDR1 reads SSHAT; CDR2 reads FNYEAQ (reference sequence). The CDR3 sequence is 14 residues long. The CDR3 here is CASSSGTASEAQYF. The CDR3 DNA sequence: TGTGCCAGCAGCTCCGGGACAGCCTCTGAGGCCCAGTACTTC.